The clone carrying this T cell receptor (beta chain) turned up a few times. Its antigen is not known. These data are taken from a study of cytomegalovirus exposure and HLA in healthy donors. Looking at the study overall: Approximately 170 million T cells yielded under 130 million unique TCR beta sequences in earlier analysis.

General study results and limits: In vitro testing confirmed a few CMV-associated chains as specific for CMV antigens. The listing of 160 or so TCR beta chains classed them as cytomegalovirus-associated. An analysis that came later showed most CMV-associated TCR beta chains appearing HLA-restricted.

13 Jbeta primers and 60 Vbeta primers were used for the PCR. Sequenced by immunoSEQ multiplex PCR; TCRdb stores in-frame clones only, minus some. The repertoire holds tens of thousands of clones, with around three quarters as singletons. CDR1 and CDR2 from the germline V gene are GTSNPN and SVGIG (reference sequence). CDR3 length equals 13 residues. V gave up 3 bases and J gave up 5 bases, with 13 bases separating them. The sequenced sample consisted of PBMCs. The J gene is TRBJ1-1, the V gene TRBV30, with unresolved D. This TCR derives from a man between 50 and 59 years old in good health and CMV-seronegative. CDR3 sequence: CAWSRGGSTEAFF. CDR3 bases: TGTGCCTGGAGCCGTGGTGGGAGTACTGAAGCTTTCTTT.